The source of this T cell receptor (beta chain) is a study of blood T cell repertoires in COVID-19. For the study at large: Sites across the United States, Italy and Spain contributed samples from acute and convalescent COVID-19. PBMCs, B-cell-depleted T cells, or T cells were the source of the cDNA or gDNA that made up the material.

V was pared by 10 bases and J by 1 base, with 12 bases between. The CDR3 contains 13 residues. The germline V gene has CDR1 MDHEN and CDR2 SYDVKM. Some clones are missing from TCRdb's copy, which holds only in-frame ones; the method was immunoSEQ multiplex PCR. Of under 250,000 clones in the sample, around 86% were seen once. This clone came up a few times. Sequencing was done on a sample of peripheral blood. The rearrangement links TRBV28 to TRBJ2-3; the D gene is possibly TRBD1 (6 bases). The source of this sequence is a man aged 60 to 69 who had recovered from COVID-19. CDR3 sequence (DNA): TGTGCCACCGTAAGACAGGGCACAGATACGCAGTATTTT. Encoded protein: CATVRQGTDTQYF.